The 22 T cell receptor beta chains in this list originate from one sample, sequenced in a study of blood T cell repertoires in COVID-19. TCRdb's table, derived via immunoSEQ multiplex PCR, lists solely in-frame clones and lacks some. Of fewer than 200,000 clones listed, over 80% are singletons. Sample: peripheral blood. These receptors came from a woman between 45 and 65 years old with acute or convalescent COVID-19.

V and J are TRBV5-4 and TRBJ1-6; TRBD1 agrees at 7 bases. The J segment lost 0 bases and the V segment lost 0 bases, leaving 9 bases of the junction unmatched. The CDR3 contains 19 residues. Germline CDR1 is SGHNT and CDR2 is YYREEE (reference sequence). CDR3 residues: CASSLAAGRGSSYNSPLHF. CDR3 nucleotide sequence: TGTGCCAGCAGCTTGGCCGCTGGCAGGGGGAGCTCCTATAATTCACCCCTCCACTTT.

The chain combines TRBV19 with TRBJ2-1, with 8 bases that match TRBD2. CDR1 LNHDA and CDR2 SQIVND come from the germline V gene (reference sequence). V lost 2 bases, J lost 3 bases, and 6 bases stayed unmatched. The CDR3 runs 16 residues. CDR3 sequence: CASSIISGGDYNEQFF. In nucleotides, the CDR3 is TGTGCCAGTAGTATAATAAGCGGGGGAGACTACAATGAGCAGTTCTTC.

This chain joins TRBV5-1 and TRBJ2-7; D is unclear. CDR1 SGHRS and CDR2 YFSETQ come from the germline V gene. The CDR3 consists of 15 residues. The V and J ends lost 0 bases and 3 bases respectively, with 13 bases between them. CDR3 amino acids: CASSLEVTSVYEQYF. The CDR3, as DNA: TGCGCCAGCAGCTTGGAAGTTACCTCGGTCTACGAGCAGTACTTC.

The genes are TRBV4-2 and TRBJ2-4, with TRBD2 matching over 8 bases. Germline lookup yields CDR1 LGHNA and CDR2 YNFKEQ. There are 16 residues in the CDR3. The V gene end was trimmed by 4 bases and the J gene end by 3 bases; junction bases not matched to a gene: 8. CDR3 nucleotides: TGTGCCAGCAGCCTCTTCACCGGGACTAGCAAAAACATTCAGTACTTC. Its translation: CASSLFTGTSKNIQYF.

This chain connects TRBV7-2 to TRBJ1-5; D possibly corresponds to TRBD1 (5 bases). Germline V gives CDR1 SGHTA, CDR2 FQGNSA. V lost 1 base to trimming and J lost 4 bases, with 14 bases between them. The CDR3 contains 16 residues. In nucleotides, the CDR3 is TGTGCCAGCAGCTTAGTAGGGGCTATTAATAATCAGCCCCAGCATTTT. It specifies CASSLVGAINNQPQHF.

The chain combines TRBV5-4 with TRBJ2-5; the D gene is possibly TRBD2 (5 bases). The V gene's germline CDR1 is SGHNT and CDR2 YYREEE (reference sequence). With 4 bases removed from V and 1 base from J, the gap between germline ends came to 23 bases. CDR3 length: 18 residues. CDR3 DNA sequence: TGTGCCAGCAGCCCGGAAATTGTGGGAGCCCCCTCCCAAGAGACCCAGTACTTC. The encoded protein is CASSPEIVGAPSQETQYF.

This chain connects TRBV11-3 to TRBJ1-4; 7 bases are shared with TRBD1. CDR3 length equals 15 residues. Looked up from germline, CDR1 is SGHNT and CDR2 is YENEEA. Trimming cost V 4 bases and J 7 bases; bases outside gene matches: 9. In DNA form, the CDR3 reads TGTGCCAGCAGCTCACTGAGACAGGGAAGTGAAAAACTGTTTTTT. Protein: CASSSLRQGSEKLFF.

V gene TRBV19 combines with J gene TRBJ1-1, with D uncertain. The germline CDR1 and CDR2 sequences are LNHDA and SQIVND (reference sequence). V lost 5 bases and J lost 7, with 11 bases in between. The CDR3 spans 12 residues. CDR3 in DNA: TGTGCCAGTAGTTTCCTCGGTGGTGAAGCTTTCTTT. Amino acid sequence: CASSFLGGEAFF.

There are many counts of this clone. The V gene is TRBV9, the J gene TRBJ2-5; 9 bases line up with TRBD2. The CDR3 is made up of 16 amino acids. Germline V gene data show CDR1 as SGDLS and CDR2 as YYNGEE. V lost 0 bases and J lost 4; bases outside the gene matches: 7. CDR3 in amino acids: CASSVVAGGPGETQYF. The DNA for the CDR3 is TGTGCCAGCAGCGTAGTGGCGGGGGGGCCGGGAGAGACCCAGTACTTC.

The V and J genes are TRBV18 and TRBJ1-5; maybe TRBD1 (5 bases). The V gene lost 2 bases and the J gene lost 0 bases, with 8 bases spanning the gap. This CDR3 region has 15 residues. Germline assignment: CDR1 KGHSH and CDR2 LQKENI. CDR3 residues: CASSPNRYSNQPQHF. The CDR3 bases are TGTGCCAGCTCACCAAACAGGTATAGCAATCAGCCCCAGCATTTT.

This clone appeared once. This chain uses TRBV30 with TRBJ1-2, with 8 bases lining up with TRBD1. V was clipped by 0 bases and J by 7 bases; unmatched bases: 4. CDR3 size: 13 residues. Germline loops: CDR1 GTSNPN, CDR2 SVGIG (reference sequence). The CDR3 region has the DNA TGTGCCTGGAGTGTAAGGACAGGGTTTGGCTACACCTTC. This translates into CAWSVRTGFGYTF.

The chain has TRBV6-2 or TRBV6-3 and TRBJ1-1; D unresolved. The CDR3 is made up of 16 amino acids. V was pared by 1 base and J by 1 base, with 13 bases between. Germline CDR1 is MNHEY and CDR2 is SVGEGT. CDR3 nucleotides: TGTGCCAGCAGTTACTTCTCTATCCCCTCGAACACTGAAGCTTTCTTT. It encodes CASSYFSIPSNTEAFF.

The V and J genes are TRBV3-1 (or the pseudogene TRBV3-2) and TRBJ1-2, with TRBD1 matching 7 bases. Germline CDR1 and CDR2: LGHDT and YNNKEL (reference sequence). This CDR3 is built from 14 residues. The V gene end was trimmed by 2 bases and the J gene end by 4 bases; junction bases not matched to a gene: 4. CDR3 amino acids: CASSQTGTVYGYTF. The DNA of the CDR3 is TGTGCCAGCAGCCAAACCGGGACAGTCTATGGCTACACCTTC.

V gene TRBV11-3 combines with J gene TRBJ1-1; D perhaps matches TRBD1 (5 bases). This CDR3 has 11 amino acids. V shed 3 bases and J shed 7 bases, with 6 bases lying between them. CDR1 and CDR2 from the germline V gene are SGHNT and YENEEA. CDR3 sequence reads: CASSLQGEAFF. The CDR3 DNA sequence: TGTGCCAGCAGCTTGCAGGGTGAAGCTTTCTTT.

V gene TRBV12-5 combines with J gene TRBJ2-1, with D hard to call. CDR1 and CDR2 (germline): LGHNT, FRNRAP. Trimming took off 1 base at V and 4 bases at J, with 8 bases between the two ends. The CDR3 is 14 residues long. The CDR3 protein is CASGLGASYNEQFF. Here the CDR3 DNA reads TGTGCTAGTGGTTTGGGGGCGAGTTACAATGAGCAGTTCTTC.

The V call is TRBV6-5, the J call TRBJ1-6; perhaps TRBD1 as D (6 bases). This CDR3 region has 15 residues. The V and J ends lost 5 bases and 7 bases respectively, with 15 bases between them. Per the germline V gene, CDR1 is MNHEY and CDR2 is SVGAGI. CDR3 in amino acids: CASSTRPGENSPLHF. In DNA form, the CDR3 reads TGTGCCAGCAGTACAAGGCCAGGGGAAAATTCACCCCTCCACTTT.

The chain has TRBV19 and TRBJ1-1, with no clear D. CDR1 and CDR2 (germline): LNHDA, SQIVND (reference sequence). CDR3 size: 14 residues. V was cut by 3 bases and J by 1 base, with 9 bases left in between. CDR3 nucleotide sequence: TGTGCCAGTAGTATTGGCCCACGGAACACTGAAGCTTTCTTT. Its translation is CASSIGPRNTEAFF.

This chain links TRBV29-1 with TRBJ2-7, with D possibly matching TRBD2 (6 bases). V lost 4 bases and J lost 3, with 10 bases in between. The CDR3 has 12 residues. CDR1 SQVTM and CDR2 ANQGSEA come from the germline V gene. The CDR3 spells CSVGQGGYEQYF. CDR3 bases: TGCAGCGTTGGGCAGGGAGGCTACGAGCAGTACTTC.

The chain carries TRBV4-2 and TRBJ2-7; 12 nucleotides match TRBD2. Germline CDR1 LGHNA, CDR2 YNFKEQ. There are 15 residues in the CDR3. V shed 0 bases and J 6 bases; nucleotides not matched to a gene: 3. For the CDR3, the DNA is TGTGCCAGCAGCCAAGAGAGGACTAGCGGGGTCGAGCAGTACTTC. Encoded protein: CASSQERTSGVEQYF.

This clone has just one count. The rearrangement joins TRBV30 to TRBJ2-7; 8 nucleotides line up with TRBD2. Germline-derived CDR1 and CDR2 are GTSNPN and SVGIG (reference sequence). The CDR3 has 12 residues. With V trimmed by 1 base and J by 5 bases, 1 base remained unmatched. The CDR3 nucleotides read TGTGCCTGGAGTGAAGCGGGAGACGAGCAGTACTTC. Protein: CAWSEAGDEQYF.

Written as DNA, the CDR3 is TGTGCCAGTAGTCCCGGGACAAGGGATTCACCCCTCCACTTT. Residues: CASSPGTRDSPLHF. The chain couples TRBV19 to TRBJ1-6; a possible D gene is TRBD1 (6 bases). V was trimmed by 5 bases and J by 8 bases, leaving 13 bases between them. The CDR3 length is 14 residues. Germline-derived CDR1 and CDR2 are LNHDA and SQIVND (reference sequence).

This chain links TRBV11-2 with TRBJ2-1; D ambiguous. The CDR3 length is 15 residues. Germline V lookup: CDR1 SGHAT, CDR2 FQNNGV. With 1 base removed from V and 5 bases from J, the gap between germline ends came to 12 bases. CDR3 in DNA: TGTGCCAGCAGCTTAGGGAGTACGGTGAACAATGAGCAGTTCTTC. It yields the protein CASSLGSTVNNEQFF.